The source of this TCR beta chain is a study of blood T cell repertoires in COVID-19 (dated by TCRdb to 2019 to 2021). Regarding the complete study: Samples covering the acute and convalescent phases of COVID-19 were provided by collaborators in the United States, Italy and Spain. The prospective study material was composed of cDNA or gDNA derived from T cells, B-cell-depleted T cells, or PBMCs. Deeply sampled blood TCRbeta repertoires from subjects exposed to, actively infected with, or recovered from COVID-19 were included in the dataset. The repertoires were released in a freely available public database intended as a resource for research on the immune response to SARS-CoV-2. The samples were drawn from the first 160 participants of the ongoing ImmuneRACE study and from 1,254 subjects provided by 6 global collaborators. Sample metadata almost always included a de-identified subject ID, COVID-19 status, age in years and sex. Where available, HLA class I and class II types were obtained from metadata supplied by the sample provider rather than from assay-based typing.

The immunoSEQ Assay, a bias-controlled multiplex PCR, was used to amplify TCRbeta CDR3 regions from genomic DNA. As for how the authors treated the data: The number of nucleated cells in each sample was estimated from the amplification of reference gene primers within the assay. To quantify the absolute abundance of each unique TCRbeta CDR3 rearrangement, sequence reads were collapsed and filtered. For each sample, productive Simpson clonality was calculated as the square root of Simpson's diversity index over productive rearrangements. The source is immuneACCESS, and TCRdb retained only in-frame sequences with V and J called. Part of the clones is not carried over; for the studies checked, unresolved V genes explain less than half of this, and the remainder is unexplained. That table furnishes V, J and clone size, whereas the DNA furnished D and trimming. The sample table shows 300,000 to 350,000 clones, and over 70% are seen once. The top ten clonotypes cover about 4.7% of the sample.

Study-wide findings and limitations: How much clinical and demographic metadata was included differed by source and by participant, and the metadata was provided uncurated.

Points on this clone: Its antigen specificity is not known. Base qualities are missing; no much larger clone stands one base away. Other nucleotide sequences from this sample produce the same CDR3.

Participants in the prospective study were aged about 18 to 95 years, lived in 20 to 30 United States geographic areas, and enrolled through a virtual design. In the prospective study, participants were assigned to cohorts based on the clinical history participants reported in a screening survey and a study questionnaire. Recovered participants in ImmuneRACE Cohort 3 were defined as having two consecutive negative NP/OP PCR tests, clearance from a healthcare professional, or resolution of symptoms. Each participant in the prospective study had whole blood, serum and a nasopharyngeal or oropharyngeal swab collected by mobile phlebotomists. Additional blood draws and questionnaires over an approximately two-month period could optionally be provided by prospective study participants. Before DNA extraction, blood samples from the prospective study were shipped at room temperature or frozen. Trimming removed 0 bases from V and 4 bases from J; the gene matches leave 7 bases unexplained. The germline V gene sets CDR1 to SGHRS and CDR2 to YFSETQ. Spanning cysteine to phenylalanine, the CDR3 consists of 15 amino acids. Just the 45-base CDR3 DNA is kept, in frame starting at base 1.

The receptor was derived from a man aged 25-45 years who had recovered from COVID-19. Sequencing was done on a sample of PBMCs or T cells enriched from blood (not recorded which). The rearrangement joined TRBV5-1 to TRBJ2-7; TRBD1 agrees with 7 junctional bases. CDR3 reads: CASSLVAGGDYEQYF. The bases read TGCGCCAGCAGCTTGGTGGCAGGGGGAGATTACGAGCAGTACTTC.